A selection of T cell receptor beta chains follows, all from one sample in a study of T cell clonotyping in hematopoietic cell transplantation. TCRdb's copy holds only in-frame clones and misses some; the assay was immunoSEQ multiplex PCR. The sample has more than 65,000 clones, around 94% seen once. Sequencing was carried out using peripheral blood mononuclear cells. The receptors shown here come from a man aged 50 to 59 in good health. Some clones in this sample may be carry-over from other donors' samples. The CDR3 runs from the conserved cysteine through the conserved F or W. A D gene is named only where the DNA matches it firmly. Part of the rows lack a size; the others show once, few, many or a class for expanded clones.

D	V	size	J	CDR3	DNA
-	TRBV28	-	TRBJ2-3	CASSLSQGSDTQYF	TGTGCCAGCAGTTTATCGCAGGGGTCAGATACGCAGTATTTT
-	TRBV4-2	-	TRBJ1-2	CASSQVVWGADYGYTF	TGTGCCAGCAGCCAAGTCGTCTGGGGGGCGGACTATGGCTACACCTTC
-	TRBV5-1	-	TRBJ2-5	CASQRAGSFQETQYF	TGCGCCAGCCAGCGAGCGGGCTCCTTCCAAGAGACCCAGTACTTC
-	TRBV5-1	-	TRBJ2-7	CASSLERAGVRYF	TGCGCCAGCAGCTTGGAGAGGGCAGGGGTGCGGTACTTC
-	TRBV10-3	-	TRBJ2-1	CAINSGRADEQFF	TGTGCCATCAACTCGGGTAGGGCGGATGAGCAGTTCTTC
-	TRBV28	-	TRBJ2-3	CASRPGTDSTDTQYF	TGTGCCAGCAGACCTGGGACGGACAGCACAGATACGCAGTATTTT
-	TRBV5-4	-	TRBJ2-3	CASSSTSTDTQYF	TGTGCCAGCAGCTCGACTAGCACAGATACGCAGTATTTT
-	TRBV7-2	-	TRBJ2-2	CASSLRTGELFF	TGTGCCAGCAGCTTAAGGACCGGGGAGCTGTTTTTT
-	TRBV6-1	-	TRBJ1-4	CASRGGSEKLFF	TGTGCCAGCAGAGGGGGTAGTGAAAAACTGTTTTTT
TRBD1	TRBV28	-	TRBJ2-1	CASSLWAGGENEQFF	TGTGCCAGCAGTTTATGGGCAGGGGGAGAGAATGAGCAGTTCTTC
TRBD1	TRBV14	-	TRBJ1-6	CASSRGGDGSPLHF	TGTGCCAGCAGCCGAGGGGGCGACGGATCACCCCTCCACTTT
TRBD2	TRBV9	-	TRBJ2-1	CASSVEGGTRIYNEQFF	TGTGCCAGCAGCGTAGAGGGCGGGACTAGAATTTACAATGAGCAGTTCTTC
TRBD2	TRBV7-3	-	TRBJ2-5	CASSQAGGQETQYF	TGTGCCAGCAGCCAAGCGGGGGGGCAGGAGACCCAGTACTTC
TRBD2	TRBV7-8	-	TRBJ2-1	CASIGASGRGEQFF	TGTGCCAGCATAGGAGCTAGCGGGAGGGGTGAGCAGTTCTTC
TRBD1	TRBV7-3	-	TRBJ2-3	CASSSRGDRDPDTQYF	TGTGCCAGCAGCTCACGGGGGGACAGGGACCCAGATACGCAGTATTTT
-	TRBV6-5	-	TRBJ2-7	CASRKTGTSYEQYF	TGTGCCAGCAGGAAGACAGGAACTTCCTACGAGCAGTACTTC
-	TRBV2	once	TRBJ1-1	CASSAARGGPNTEAFF	TGTGCCAGCAGTGCCGCCCGGGGGGGCCCGAACACTGAAGCTTTCTTT
-	TRBV7-9	-	TRBJ2-3	CASSFVGGGDTQYF	TGTGCCAGCAGCTTCGTGGGAGGGGGAGATACGCAGTATTTT
-	TRBV5-1	-	TRBJ1-6	CASSLSQNNSPLHF	TGCGCCAGCAGCTTGTCCCAGAATAATTCACCCCTCCACTTT
-	TRBV29-1	few	TRBJ2-7	CSVEAATDYEQYF	TGCAGCGTGGAAGCTGCAACCGACTACGAGCAGTACTTC
-	TRBV4-1	-	TRBJ2-7	CASSQAFGAWNEQYF	TGCGCCAGCAGCCAAGCATTCGGGGCCTGGAACGAGCAGTACTTC
TRBD1	TRBV19	-	TRBJ1-1	CASSPRDRGMNTEAFF	TGTGCCAGTAGTCCCCGGGACAGGGGGATGAACACTGAAGCTTTCTTT
TRBD2	TRBV10-3	-	TRBJ2-7	CAISEPGLAGEQYF	TGTGCCATCAGTGAGCCAGGACTAGCTGGGGAGCAGTACTTC
TRBD1	TRBV5-6	-	TRBJ1-4	CASNSQGRNEKLFF	TGTGCCAGCAATTCACAGGGGAGAAATGAAAAACTGTTTTTT
-	TRBV7-6	few	TRBJ1-5	CASSLVSGRNQPQHF	TGTGCCAGCAGCTTAGTATCAGGGAGGAATCAGCCCCAGCATTTT
-	TRBV6-1	-	TRBJ1-2	CASSEARGANYGYTF	TGTGCCAGCAGTGAAGCCAGAGGGGCCAACTATGGCTACACCTTC
TRBD2	TRBV30	once	TRBJ2-1	CAWSVALAGGWNEQFF	TGTGCCTGGAGTGTTGCCCTAGCGGGTGGATGGAATGAGCAGTTCTTC